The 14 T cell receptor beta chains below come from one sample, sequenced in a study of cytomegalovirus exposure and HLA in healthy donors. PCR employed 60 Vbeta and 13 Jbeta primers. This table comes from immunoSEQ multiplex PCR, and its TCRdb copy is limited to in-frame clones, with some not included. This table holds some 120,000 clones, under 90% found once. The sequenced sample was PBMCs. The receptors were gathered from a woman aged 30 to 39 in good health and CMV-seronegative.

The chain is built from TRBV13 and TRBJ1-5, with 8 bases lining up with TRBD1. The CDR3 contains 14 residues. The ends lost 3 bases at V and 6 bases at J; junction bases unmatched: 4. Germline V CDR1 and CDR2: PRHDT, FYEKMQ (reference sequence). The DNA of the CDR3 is TGTGCCAGCAGCTTCTCAGGGGGCGGTCAGCCCCAGCATTTT. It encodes CASSFSGGGQPQHF. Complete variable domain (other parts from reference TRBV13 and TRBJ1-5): AAGVIQSPRHLIKEKRETATLKCYPIPRHDTVYWYQQGPGQDPQFLISFYEKMQSDKGSIPDRFSAQQFSDYHSELNMSSLELGDSALYFCASSFSGGGQPQHFGDGTRLSIL.

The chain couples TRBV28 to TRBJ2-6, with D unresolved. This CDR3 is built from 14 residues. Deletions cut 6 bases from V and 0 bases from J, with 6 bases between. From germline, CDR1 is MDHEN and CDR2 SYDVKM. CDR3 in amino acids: CASSKHSGANVLTF. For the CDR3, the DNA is TGTGCCAGCAGCAAACACTCTGGGGCCAACGTCCTGACTTTC. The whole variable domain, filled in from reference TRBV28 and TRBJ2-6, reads DVKVTQSSRYLVKRTGEKVFLECVQDMDHENMFWYRQDPGLGLRLIYFSYDVKMKEKGDIPEGYSVSREKKERFSLILESASTNQTSMYLCASSKHSGANVLTFGAGSRLTVL.

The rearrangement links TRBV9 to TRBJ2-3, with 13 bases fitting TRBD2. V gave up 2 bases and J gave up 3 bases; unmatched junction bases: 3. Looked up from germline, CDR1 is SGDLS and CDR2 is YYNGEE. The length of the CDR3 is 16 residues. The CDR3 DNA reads TGTGCCAGCAGCGTGGGACTAGCGGGATTGACAGATACGCAGTATTTT. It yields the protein CASSVGLAGLTDTQYF.

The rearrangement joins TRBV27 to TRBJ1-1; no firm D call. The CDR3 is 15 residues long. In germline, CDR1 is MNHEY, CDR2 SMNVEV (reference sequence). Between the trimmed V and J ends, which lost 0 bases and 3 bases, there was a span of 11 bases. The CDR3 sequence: CASSLSREIYTEAFF. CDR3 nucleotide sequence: TGTGCCAGCAGTTTATCTCGGGAGATTTACACTGAAGCTTTCTTT.

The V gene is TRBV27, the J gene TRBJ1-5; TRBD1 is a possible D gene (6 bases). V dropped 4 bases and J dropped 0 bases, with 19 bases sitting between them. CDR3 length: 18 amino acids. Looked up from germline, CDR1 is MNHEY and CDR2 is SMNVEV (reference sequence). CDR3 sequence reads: CASSSNTGTSYSNQPQHF. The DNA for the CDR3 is TGTGCCAGCAGTTCGAACACCGGGACAAGTTATAGCAATCAGCCCCAGCATTTT.

The CDR3: CASSEGTGVGYF. The DNA for the CDR3 is TGTGCCAGCAGTGAGGGGACAGGAGTAGGGTACTTC. This chain uses TRBV2 with TRBJ2-4; 8 bases align to TRBD1. Germline CDR1 is SNHLY and CDR2 is FYNNEI. V lost 3 bases and J lost 15; bases outside the gene matches: 7. CDR3 length equals 12 residues.

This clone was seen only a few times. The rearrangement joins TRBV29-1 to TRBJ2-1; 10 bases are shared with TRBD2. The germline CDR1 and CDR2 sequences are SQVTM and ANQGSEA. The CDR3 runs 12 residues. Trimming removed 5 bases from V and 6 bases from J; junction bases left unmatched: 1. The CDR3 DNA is TGCAGCGTTAGCGGGAGGGCCAATGAGCAGTTCTTC. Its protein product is CSVSGRANEQFF.

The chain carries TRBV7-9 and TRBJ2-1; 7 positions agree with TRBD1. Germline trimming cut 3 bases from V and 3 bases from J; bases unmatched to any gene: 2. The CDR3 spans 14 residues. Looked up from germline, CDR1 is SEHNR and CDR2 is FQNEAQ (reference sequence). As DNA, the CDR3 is TGTGCCAGCAGCTTTGACAGGGTCTACAATGAGCAGTTCTTC. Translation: CASSFDRVYNEQFF. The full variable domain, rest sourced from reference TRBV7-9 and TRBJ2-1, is DTGVSQNPRHKITKRGQNVTFRCDPISEHNRLYWYRQTLGQGPEFLTYFQNEAQLEKSRLLSDRFSAERPKGSFSTLEIQRTEQGDSAMYLCASSFDRVYNEQFFGPGTRLTVL.

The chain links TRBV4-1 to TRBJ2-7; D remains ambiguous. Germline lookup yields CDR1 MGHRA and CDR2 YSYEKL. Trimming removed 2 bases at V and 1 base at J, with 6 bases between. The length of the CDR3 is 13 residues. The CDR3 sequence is CASSQSPSYEQYF. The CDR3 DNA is TGCGCCAGCAGCCAATCCCCGTCCTACGAGCAGTACTTC.

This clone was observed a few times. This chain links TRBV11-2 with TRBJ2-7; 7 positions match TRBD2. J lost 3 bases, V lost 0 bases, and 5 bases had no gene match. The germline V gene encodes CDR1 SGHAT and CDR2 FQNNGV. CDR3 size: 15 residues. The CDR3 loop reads CASSLDGLAVYEQYF. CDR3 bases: TGTGCCAGCAGCTTAGACGGGCTAGCGGTCTACGAGCAGTACTTC.

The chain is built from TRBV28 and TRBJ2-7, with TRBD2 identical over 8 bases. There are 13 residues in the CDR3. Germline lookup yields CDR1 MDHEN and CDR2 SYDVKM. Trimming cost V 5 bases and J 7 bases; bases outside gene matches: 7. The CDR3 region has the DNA TGTGCCAGCAGTCCCGGGGGGGTGGGAGAGCAGTACTTC. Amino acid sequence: CASSPGGVGEQYF. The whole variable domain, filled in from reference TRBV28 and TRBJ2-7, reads DVKVTQSSRYLVKRTGEKVFLECVQDMDHENMFWYRQDPGLGLRLIYFSYDVKMKEKGDIPEGYSVSREKKERFSLILESASTNQTSMYLCASSPGGVGEQYFGPGTRLTVT.

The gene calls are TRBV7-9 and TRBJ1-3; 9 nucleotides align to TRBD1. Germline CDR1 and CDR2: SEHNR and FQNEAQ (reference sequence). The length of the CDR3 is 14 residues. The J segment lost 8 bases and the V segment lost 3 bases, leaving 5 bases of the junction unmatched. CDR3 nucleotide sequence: TGTGCCAGCAGCTTTCGACAGGGGGAAGACACCATATATTTT. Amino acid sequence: CASSFRQGEDTIYF.

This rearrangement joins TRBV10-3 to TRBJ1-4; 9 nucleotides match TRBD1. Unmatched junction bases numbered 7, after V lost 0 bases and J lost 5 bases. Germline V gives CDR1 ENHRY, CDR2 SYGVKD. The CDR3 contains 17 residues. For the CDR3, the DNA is TGTGCCATCAGTGAGTCGAAACAGGGGGCACCGAATGAAAAACTGTTTTTT. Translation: CAISESKQGAPNEKLFF.

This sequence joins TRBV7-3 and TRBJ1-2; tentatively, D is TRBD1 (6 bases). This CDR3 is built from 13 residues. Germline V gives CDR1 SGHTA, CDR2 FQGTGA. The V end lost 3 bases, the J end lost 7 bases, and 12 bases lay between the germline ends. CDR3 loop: CASSFDRMGGYTF. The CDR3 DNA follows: TGTGCCAGCAGCTTTGACAGGATGGGTGGCTACACCTTC.